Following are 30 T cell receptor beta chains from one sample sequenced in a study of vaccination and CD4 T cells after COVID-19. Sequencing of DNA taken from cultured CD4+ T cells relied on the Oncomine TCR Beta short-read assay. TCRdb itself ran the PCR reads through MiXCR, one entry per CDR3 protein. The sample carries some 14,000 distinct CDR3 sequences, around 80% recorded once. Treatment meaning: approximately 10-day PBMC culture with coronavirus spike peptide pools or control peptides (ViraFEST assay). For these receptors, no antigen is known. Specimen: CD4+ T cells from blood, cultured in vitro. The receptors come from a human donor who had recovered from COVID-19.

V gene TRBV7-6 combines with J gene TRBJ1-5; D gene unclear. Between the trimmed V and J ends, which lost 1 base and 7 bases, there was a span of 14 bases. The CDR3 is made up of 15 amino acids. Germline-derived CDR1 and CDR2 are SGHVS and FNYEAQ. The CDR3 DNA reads TGTGCCAGCAGCTTAGGTGGTGGGGTGGGGCAGCCCCAGCATTTT. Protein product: CASSLGGGVGQPQHF.

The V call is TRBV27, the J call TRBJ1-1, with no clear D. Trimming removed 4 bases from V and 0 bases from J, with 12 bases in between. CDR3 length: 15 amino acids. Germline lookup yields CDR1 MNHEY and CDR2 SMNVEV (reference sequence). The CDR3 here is CASSYMGRMNTEAFF. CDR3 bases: TGTGCCAGCAGTTATATGGGCAGAATGAACACTGAAGCTTTCTTT.

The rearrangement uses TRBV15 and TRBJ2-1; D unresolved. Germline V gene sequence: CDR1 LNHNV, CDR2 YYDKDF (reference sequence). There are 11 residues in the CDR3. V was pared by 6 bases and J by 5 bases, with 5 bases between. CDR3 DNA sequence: TGTGCCACCAGGACGAACAATGAGCAGTTCTTC. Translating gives CATRTNNEQFF. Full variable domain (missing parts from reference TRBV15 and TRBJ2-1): DAMVIQNPRYQVTQFGKPVTLSCSQTLNHNVMYWYQQKSSQAPKLLFHYYDKDFNNEADTPDNFQSRRPNTSFCFLDIRSPGLGDTAMYLCATRTNNEQFFGPGTRLTVL.

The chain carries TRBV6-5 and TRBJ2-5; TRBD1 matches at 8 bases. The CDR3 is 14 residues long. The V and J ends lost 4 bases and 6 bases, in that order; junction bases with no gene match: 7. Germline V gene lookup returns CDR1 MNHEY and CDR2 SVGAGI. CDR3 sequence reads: CASSLPRQGQTQYF. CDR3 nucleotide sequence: TGTGCCAGCAGTTTGCCCAGACAGGGGCAGACCCAGTACTTC.

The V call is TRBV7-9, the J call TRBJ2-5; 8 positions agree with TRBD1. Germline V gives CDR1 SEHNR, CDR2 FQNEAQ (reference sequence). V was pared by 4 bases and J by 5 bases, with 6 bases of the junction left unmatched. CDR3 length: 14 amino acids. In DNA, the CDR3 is TGTGCCAGCAGCTCCCGGACAGGGTGGGAGACCCAGTACTTC. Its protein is CASSSRTGWETQYF.

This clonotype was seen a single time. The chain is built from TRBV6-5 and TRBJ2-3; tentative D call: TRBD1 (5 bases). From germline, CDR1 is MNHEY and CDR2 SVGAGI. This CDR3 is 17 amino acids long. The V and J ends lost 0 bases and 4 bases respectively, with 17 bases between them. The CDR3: CASSYSGLAGSADTQYF. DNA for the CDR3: TGTGCCAGCAGTTACTCCGGTCTGGCAGGGTCGGCAGATACGCAGTATTTT.

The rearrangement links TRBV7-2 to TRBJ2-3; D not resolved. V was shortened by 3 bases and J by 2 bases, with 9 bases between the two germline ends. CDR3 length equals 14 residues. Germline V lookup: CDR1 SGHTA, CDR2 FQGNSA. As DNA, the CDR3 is TGTGCCAGCAGCTTGCAGCCCTACACAGATACGCAGTATTTT. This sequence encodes CASSLQPYTDTQYF.

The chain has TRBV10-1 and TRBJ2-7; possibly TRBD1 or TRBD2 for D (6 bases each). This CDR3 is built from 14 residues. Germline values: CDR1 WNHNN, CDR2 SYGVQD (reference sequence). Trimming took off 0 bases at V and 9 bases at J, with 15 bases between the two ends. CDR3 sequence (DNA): TGCGCCAGCAGTGAGTCTCGGGGGCGAAGCGGGCAGTACTTC. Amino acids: CASSESRGRSGQYF.

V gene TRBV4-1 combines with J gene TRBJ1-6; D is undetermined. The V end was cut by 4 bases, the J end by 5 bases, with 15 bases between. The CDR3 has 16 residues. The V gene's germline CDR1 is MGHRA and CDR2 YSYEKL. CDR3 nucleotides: TGCGCCAGCAGCCGTGGATTAACGGTGGATAATTCACCCCTCCACTTT. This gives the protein CASSRGLTVDNSPLHF.

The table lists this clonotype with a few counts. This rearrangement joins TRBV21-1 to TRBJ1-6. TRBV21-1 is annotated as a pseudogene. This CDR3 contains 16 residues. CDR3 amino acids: CASSKVCSLQPSPLHF. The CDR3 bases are TGTGCCAGCAGCAAAGTTTGTTCCTTGCAACCTTCACCCCTCCACTTT.

The CDR3 nucleotides read TGTGCCATCAGGGGGGACCTCAATCAGCCCCAGCATTTT. It codes for CAIRGDLNQPQHF. The chain carries TRBV10-3 and TRBJ1-5; a weak D match, TRBD1 (5 bases). V lost 6 bases, J lost 3 bases, and 9 bases lay in between. Germline CDR1 and CDR2: ENHRY and SYGVKD. The CDR3 length is 13 residues.

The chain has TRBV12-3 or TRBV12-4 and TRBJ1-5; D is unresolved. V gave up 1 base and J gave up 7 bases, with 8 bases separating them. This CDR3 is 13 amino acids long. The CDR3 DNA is TGTGCCAGCAGTTTAGAGGCACAGCAGCCCCAGCATTTT. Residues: CASSLEAQQPQHF.

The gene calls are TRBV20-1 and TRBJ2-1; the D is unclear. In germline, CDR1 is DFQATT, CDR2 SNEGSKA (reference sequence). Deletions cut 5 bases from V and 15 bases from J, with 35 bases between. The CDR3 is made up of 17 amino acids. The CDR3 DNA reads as TGCAGTGCTCTCGACGCCGTGGGGATGATTGTGCATGGGTTACCGTTCTTC. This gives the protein CSALDAVGMIVHGLPFF.

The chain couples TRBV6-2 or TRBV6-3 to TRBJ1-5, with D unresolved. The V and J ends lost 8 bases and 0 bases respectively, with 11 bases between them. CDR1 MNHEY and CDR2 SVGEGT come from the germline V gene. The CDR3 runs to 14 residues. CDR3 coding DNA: TGTGCCAGCTCCACTTCCTATAGCAATCAGCCCCAGCATTTT. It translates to CASSTSYSNQPQHF.

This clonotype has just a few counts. The CDR3 region is CASSPGGGSNQPQHF. In DNA form, the CDR3 reads TGTGCCAGCAGCCCGGGGGGTGGAAGCAATCAGCCCCAGCATTTT. V and J are TRBV7-2 and TRBJ1-5; a weak D match, TRBD1 (5 bases). CDR1 and CDR2 (germline): SGHTA, FQGNSA. Trimming removed 5 bases from V and 1 base from J, with 12 bases in between. CDR3 size: 15 residues.

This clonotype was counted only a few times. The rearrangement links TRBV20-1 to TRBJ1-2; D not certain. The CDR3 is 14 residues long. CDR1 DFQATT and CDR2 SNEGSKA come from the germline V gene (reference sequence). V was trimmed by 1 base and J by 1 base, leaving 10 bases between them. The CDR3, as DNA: TGCAGTGCTAGAGGCGTCAGTCTTAACTATGGCTACACCTTC. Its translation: CSARGVSLNYGYTF.

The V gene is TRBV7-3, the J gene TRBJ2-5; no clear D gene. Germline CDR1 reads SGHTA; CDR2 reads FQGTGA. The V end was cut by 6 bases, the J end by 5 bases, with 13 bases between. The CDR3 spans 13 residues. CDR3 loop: CASRVGRWETQYF. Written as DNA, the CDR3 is TGTGCCAGCAGGGTAGGGCGGTGGGAGACCCAGTACTTC.

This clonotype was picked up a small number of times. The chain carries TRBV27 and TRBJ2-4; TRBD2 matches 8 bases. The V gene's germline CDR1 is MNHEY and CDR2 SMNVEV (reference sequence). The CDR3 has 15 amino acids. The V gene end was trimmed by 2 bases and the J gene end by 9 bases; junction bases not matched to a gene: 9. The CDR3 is CASSLAGGGWGIQYF. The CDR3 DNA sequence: TGTGCCAGCAGTTTAGCGGGAGGAGGTTGGGGCATTCAGTACTTC.

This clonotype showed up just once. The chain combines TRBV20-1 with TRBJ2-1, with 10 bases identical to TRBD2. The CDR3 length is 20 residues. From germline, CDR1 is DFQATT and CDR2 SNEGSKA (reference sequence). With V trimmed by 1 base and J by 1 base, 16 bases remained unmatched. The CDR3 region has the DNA TGCAGTGCTAGAGCCCCGGTGTCTAGCGGGAGCGTCCGGTCCTACAATGAGCAGTTCTTC. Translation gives CSARAPVSSGSVRSYNEQFF.

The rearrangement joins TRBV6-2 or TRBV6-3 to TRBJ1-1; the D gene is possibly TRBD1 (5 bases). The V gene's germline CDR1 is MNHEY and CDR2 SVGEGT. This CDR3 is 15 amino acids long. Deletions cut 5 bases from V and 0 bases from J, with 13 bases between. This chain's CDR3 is CASSRLGRMNTEAFF. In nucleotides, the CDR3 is TGTGCCAGCAGTCGGTTGGGACGTATGAACACTGAAGCTTTCTTT.

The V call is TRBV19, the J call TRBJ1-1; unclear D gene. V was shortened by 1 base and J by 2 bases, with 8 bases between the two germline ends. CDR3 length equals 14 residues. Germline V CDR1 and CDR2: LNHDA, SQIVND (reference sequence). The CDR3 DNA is TGTGCCAGTAGTATAGGGACCGCCAACACTGAAGCTTTCTTT. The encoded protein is CASSIGTANTEAFF.

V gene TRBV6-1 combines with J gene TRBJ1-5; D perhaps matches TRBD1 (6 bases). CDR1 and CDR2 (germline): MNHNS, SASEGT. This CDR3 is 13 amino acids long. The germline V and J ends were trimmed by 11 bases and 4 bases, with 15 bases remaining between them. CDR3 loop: CAERGQANQPQHF. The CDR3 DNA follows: TGTGCCGAACGGGGGCAGGCTAATCAGCCCCAGCATTTT.

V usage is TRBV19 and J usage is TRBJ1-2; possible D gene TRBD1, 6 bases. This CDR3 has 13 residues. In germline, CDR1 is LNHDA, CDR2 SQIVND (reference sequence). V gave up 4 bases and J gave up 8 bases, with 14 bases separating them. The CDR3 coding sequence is TGTGCCAGTAGTAACAGGGAAACGGGAGGCTACACCTTC. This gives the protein CASSNRETGGYTF.

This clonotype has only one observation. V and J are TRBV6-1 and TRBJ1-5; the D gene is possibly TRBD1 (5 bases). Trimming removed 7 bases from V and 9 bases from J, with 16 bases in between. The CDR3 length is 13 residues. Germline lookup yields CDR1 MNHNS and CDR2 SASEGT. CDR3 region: CASTLQGTAPQHF. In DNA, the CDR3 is TGTGCCAGCACCCTCCAGGGTACGGCGCCCCAGCATTTT.

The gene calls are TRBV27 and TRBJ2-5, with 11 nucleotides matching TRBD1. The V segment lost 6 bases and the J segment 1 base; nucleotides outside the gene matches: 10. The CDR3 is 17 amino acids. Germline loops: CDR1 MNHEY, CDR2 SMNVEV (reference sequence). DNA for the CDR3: TGTGCCAGCAGCCCGGGAGTCGGGACAGGGGGCCAAGAGACCCAGTACTTC. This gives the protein CASSPGVGTGGQETQYF.

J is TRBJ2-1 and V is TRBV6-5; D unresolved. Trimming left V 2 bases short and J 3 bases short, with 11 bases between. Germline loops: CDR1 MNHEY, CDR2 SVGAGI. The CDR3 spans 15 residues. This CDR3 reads CASSYGRPIYNEQFF. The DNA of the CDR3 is TGTGCCAGCAGTTACGGGCGGCCGATCTACAATGAGCAGTTCTTC.

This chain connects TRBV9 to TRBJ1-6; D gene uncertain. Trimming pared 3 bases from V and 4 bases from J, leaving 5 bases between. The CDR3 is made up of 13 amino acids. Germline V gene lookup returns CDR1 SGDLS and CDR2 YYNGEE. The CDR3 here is CASSGAYNSPLHF. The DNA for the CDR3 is TGTGCCAGCAGCGGAGCGTATAATTCACCCCTCCACTTT.

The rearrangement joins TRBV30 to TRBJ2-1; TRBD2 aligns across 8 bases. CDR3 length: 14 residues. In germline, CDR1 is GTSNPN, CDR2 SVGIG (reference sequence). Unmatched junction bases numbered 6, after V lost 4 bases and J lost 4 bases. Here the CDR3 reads CAWIVERGYNEQFF. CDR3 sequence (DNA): TGTGCCTGGATCGTCGAGCGGGGGTACAATGAGCAGTTCTTC.

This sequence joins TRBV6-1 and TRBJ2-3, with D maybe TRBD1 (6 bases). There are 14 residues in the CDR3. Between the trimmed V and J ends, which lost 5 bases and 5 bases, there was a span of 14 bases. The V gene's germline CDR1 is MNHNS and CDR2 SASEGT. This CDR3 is CASSHGQLRDTQYF. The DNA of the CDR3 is TGTGCCAGCAGTCACGGACAGCTTCGAGATACGCAGTATTTT.

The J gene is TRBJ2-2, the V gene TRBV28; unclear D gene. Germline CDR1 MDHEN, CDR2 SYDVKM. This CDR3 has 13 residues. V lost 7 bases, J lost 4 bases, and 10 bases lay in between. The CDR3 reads CASTSTGTGELFF. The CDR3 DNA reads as TGTGCCAGCACCTCCACGGGCACCGGGGAGCTGTTTTTT.